Listed below are T cell receptor beta chains from one sample, sequenced in a study of identical twins. In TCRdb, the 5' RACE reads were re-called with MiXCR into one record per CDR3 protein. The table records about 240,000 distinct CDR3 sequences, under 12% of them present only once. The sequenced sample was memory T cells sorted from blood. Every receptor here comes from a man between 45 and 60 years old in good health. Both conserved end residues are part of each CDR3. D genes are given only for firm matches. Expanded clones get a size class; other rows say once, few or many, or leave the size out.

j_call	d_call	v_call	cdr3_length	clone_size	cdr3_aa	cdr3_nt
TRBJ1-2	-	TRBV28	15	once	CASSPPGGGYYGYTF	TGTGCCAGCAGCCCTCCCGGGGGCGGGTACTATGGCTACACCTTC
TRBJ1-5	-	TRBV7-9	12	few	CASSLKGQPQHF	TGTGCCAGCAGCTTAAAAGGTCAGCCCCAGCATTTT
TRBJ2-5	-	TRBV24-1	14	-	CATSGGDGQETQYF	TGTGCCACCAGTGGAGGGGACGGCCAAGAGACCCAGTACTTC
TRBJ1-1	-	TRBV9	15	few	CASSVASGAGTEAFF	TGTGCCAGCAGCGTAGCTTCGGGGGCTGGGACTGAAGCTTTCTTT
TRBJ2-7	TRBD1	TRBV6-1	14	-	CASTTEQGLRWQYF	TGTGCCAGCACCACGGAACAGGGGCTACGATGGCAGTACTTC
TRBJ2-1	TRBD2	TRBV7-2	15	-	CASSYQRGGHNEQFF	TGTGCCAGCAGCTACCAGCGGGGGGGCCACAATGAGCAGTTCTTC
TRBJ1-1	-	TRBV11-2	14	many	CASSLSGQNTEAFF	TGTGCCAGCAGCTTATCGGGCCAGAACACTGAAGCTTTCTTT
TRBJ2-2	-	TRBV5-1	15	few	CASSFSQGLTGELFF	TGCGCCAGCAGCTTTAGTCAGGGGCTCACCGGGGAGCTGTTTTTT
TRBJ1-6	-	TRBV14	13	few	CASSQDTGLALHF	TGTGCCAGCAGCCAAGATACGGGGCTGGCCCTCCACTTT
TRBJ2-4	TRBD2	TRBV5-5	18	few	CASSLVGSGGPSKNIQYF	TGTGCCAGCAGCTTGGTGGGTAGCGGGGGGCCATCCAAAAACATTCAGTACTTC
TRBJ2-1	-	TRBV19	15	-	CASSISGSRSNEQFF	TGTGCCAGTAGTATATCGGGGAGTCGGTCGAATGAGCAGTTCTTC
TRBJ1-2	-	TRBV7-9	14	few	CASSLAGVDYGYTF	TGTGCCAGCAGCTTAGCAGGGGTAGACTATGGCTACACCTTC
TRBJ2-1	-	TRBV7-8	13	few	CASSLMAEGEQFF	TGTGCCAGCAGCTTGATGGCGGAAGGTGAGCAGTTCTTC
TRBJ1-1	-	TRBV5-1	14	-	CASSHGGGVTEAFF	TGCGCCAGCAGTCACGGGGGCGGGGTAACTGAAGCTTTCTTT
TRBJ2-7	-	TRBV5-1	16	many	CASSSSGTEGGYEQYF	TGCGCCAGCAGCTCCTCCGGGACAGAGGGGGGATACGAGCAGTACTTC
TRBJ2-7	-	TRBV6-5	13	-	CASSYSLWQEQYF	TGTGCCAGCAGTTACTCGTTATGGCAGGAGCAGTACTTC
TRBJ2-2	TRBD2	TRBV6-5	16	many	CASSYPAGGTTGELFF	TGTGCCAGCAGTTACCCAGCGGGGGGAACGACCGGGGAGCTGTTTTTT
TRBJ1-2	-	TRBV28	15	few	CASSLSSRGNYGYTF	TGTGCCAGCAGTTTATCTTCCCGCGGAAACTATGGCTACACCTTC
TRBJ2-1	-	TRBV4-1	14	many	CASSAPWGPDEQFF	TGCGCCAGCAGCGCGCCGTGGGGCCCGGATGAGCAGTTCTTC
TRBJ1-1	-	TRBV3-1	14	many	CASSSKHRDTEAFF	TGTGCCAGCAGCTCAAAGCACAGAGACACTGAAGCTTTCTTT
TRBJ2-5	-	TRBV6-2/TRBV6-3	11	many	CASSPKETQYF	TGTGCCAGCAGTCCAAAAGAGACCCAGTACTTC
TRBJ2-1	TRBD2	TRBV4-2	16	-	CASSQRTSGSVYEQFF	TGTGCCAGCAGCCAGAGGACTAGCGGGAGCGTCTATGAGCAGTTCTTC
TRBJ1-4	TRBD1	TRBV20-1	15	few	CSARSAGTDYEKLFF	TGCAGTGCTAGATCGGCCGGGACAGACTATGAAAAACTGTTTTTT
TRBJ2-1	-	TRBV5-1	15	few	CASSLAAEWYNEQFF	TGCGCCAGCAGCTTGGCAGCGGAGTGGTACAATGAGCAGTTCTTC